One and the same sample provided the 27 T cell receptor beta chains below, sequenced in a study of OX40 agonist ivuxolimab in advanced cancers. TCRdb's copy holds only in-frame clones and misses some; the assay was immunoSEQ multiplex PCR. The sample records approximately 76,000 clones, 85% to 90% being singletons. The source was CD4+ or CD8+ T cells sorted from blood, collected in a trial of the OX40 agonist ivuxolimab. These TCRs come from an adult with an advanced solid tumor such as melanoma, head and neck, liver or kidney cancer.

This chain uses TRBV5-1 with TRBJ2-7, with D uncertain. Germline V gene data show CDR1 as SGHRS and CDR2 as YFSETQ. The CDR3 spans 14 residues. V was clipped by 4 bases and J by 1 base, with 12 bases between them. Here the CDR3 reads CASSPLVGSYEQYF. As DNA, the CDR3 is TGCGCCAGCAGCCCGCTGGTGGGTTCCTACGAGCAGTACTTC.

The chain links TRBV9 to TRBJ1-2; D not certain. The germline CDR1 and CDR2 sequences are SGDLS and YYNGEE. Deletions cut 0 bases from V and 8 bases from J, with 17 bases between. The CDR3 is 15 residues long. The CDR3 nucleotides read TGTGCCAGCAGCGTAGGAACTACAACTTGGCGCGGCTACACCTTC. It translates to CASSVGTTTWRGYTF.

This rearrangement joins TRBV29-1 to TRBJ1-1, with D unresolved. The CDR3 is made up of 11 amino acids. Trimming pared 5 bases from V and 8 bases from J, leaving 12 bases between. Germline lookup yields CDR1 SQVTM and CDR2 ANQGSEA. The CDR3 here is CSVMIQLEAFF. Here the CDR3 DNA reads TGCAGCGTTATGATTCAGTTAGAAGCTTTCTTT.

This clone was seen a single time. Other DNA sequences in the sample encode the same CDR3. J is TRBJ1-5 and V is TRBV27; D not resolved. Trimming removed 6 bases at V and 0 bases at J, with 12 bases between. The CDR3 contains 15 residues. The germline gives CDR1 MNHEY, CDR2 SMNVEV (reference sequence). CDR3 in amino acids: CASRRSGYSNQPQHF. As DNA, the CDR3 is TGTGCCAGCAGACGCAGTGGGTATAGCAATCAGCCCCAGCATTTT.

V is TRBV6-5 and J is TRBJ1-2; possible D gene TRBD1, 6 bases. Germline V gene sequence: CDR1 MNHEY, CDR2 SVGAGI. Trimming stripped 5 bases from V and 4 bases from J, with 17 bases between. The CDR3 runs 15 residues. CDR3 sequence: CASSPRGGYSYGYTF. Written as DNA, the CDR3 is TGTGCCAGCAGTCCAAGGGGGGGCTACAGCTATGGCTACACCTTC.

V is TRBV6-1 and J is TRBJ2-1; D gene unclear. Germline lookup yields CDR1 MNHNS and CDR2 SASEGT. This CDR3 has 15 residues. The V and J ends lost 3 bases and 2 bases respectively, with 11 bases between them. CDR3 bases: TGTGCCAGCAGTGATCGGACCATCCCCTACAATGAGCAGTTCTTC. Translated: CASSDRTIPYNEQFF.

The rearrangement joins TRBV4-1 to TRBJ2-7; tentatively, D is TRBD1 or TRBD2 (5 bases each). There are 15 residues in the CDR3. V dropped 0 bases and J dropped 0 bases, with 9 bases sitting between them. Germline CDR1 MGHRA, CDR2 YSYEKL. The CDR3 nucleotides read TGCGCCAGCAGCCAAGATGGGGGAACCTCCTACGAGCAGTACTTC. It codes for CASSQDGGTSYEQYF.

This chain links TRBV30 with TRBJ1-4; D unclear. The V gene's germline CDR1 is GTSNPN and CDR2 SVGIG (reference sequence). Trimming shortened V by 0 bases and J by 8 bases, and 10 bases separated the two germline ends. The CDR3 has 13 amino acids. The CDR3 region is CAWSVLDGEKLFF. CDR3 DNA sequence: TGTGCCTGGAGTGTACTGGACGGCGAAAAACTGTTTTTT.

The V and J genes are TRBV10-3 and TRBJ2-5, with 7 nucleotides matching TRBD2. The assigned J gene may be wrong: the sequence end matches TRBJ2-7 better. Germline V CDR1 and CDR2: ENHRY, SYGVKD. The CDR3 has 13 amino acids. In nucleotides, the CDR3 is TGTGCCATCAGTCCTAGCGGCCCCTACGAGCAGTACTTC. Translation gives CAISPSGPYEQYF.

The chain combines TRBV4-1 with TRBJ2-1; 9 positions match TRBD2. The CDR3 runs to 19 residues. The V and J ends lost 4 bases and 0 bases, in that order; junction bases with no gene match: 13. Germline V gene sequence: CDR1 MGHRA, CDR2 YSYEKL. The CDR3 loop is CASSPLTSGRRLSYNEQFF. CDR3 DNA: TGCGCCAGCAGCCCCTTGACTAGCGGAAGACGACTCTCCTACAATGAGCAGTTCTTC.

This clone was counted once. The chain joins TRBV7-6 to TRBJ2-1; 10 bases line up with TRBD2. This CDR3 has 17 amino acids. Trimming cost V 0 bases and J 6 bases; bases outside gene matches: 8. From germline, CDR1 is SGHVS and CDR2 FNYEAQ. The CDR3 coding sequence is TGTGCCAGCAGCTTAGCCTCACTAGCGGGAAAGACCAATGAGCAGTTCTTC. Residues: CASSLASLAGKTNEQFF. The full variable domain, rest sourced from reference TRBV7-6 and TRBJ2-1, is GAGVSQSPRYKVTKRGQDVALRCDPISGHVSLYWYRQALGQGPEFLTYFNYEAQQDKSGLPNDRFSAERPEGSISTLTIQRTEQRDSAMYRCASSLASLAGKTNEQFFGPGTRLTVL.

The chain carries TRBV4-2 and TRBJ2-3; D gene ambiguous. The germline V gene encodes CDR1 LGHNA and CDR2 YNFKEQ. With 0 bases removed from V and 4 bases from J, the gap between germline ends came to 14 bases. This CDR3 contains 16 residues. This CDR3 is CASSQDRTIQADTQYF. CDR3 in DNA: TGTGCCAGCAGCCAAGATAGGACCATCCAGGCAGATACGCAGTATTTT.

The chain links TRBV19 to TRBJ1-1; D remains ambiguous. Germline V gene lookup returns CDR1 LNHDA and CDR2 SQIVND (reference sequence). There are 17 residues in the CDR3. With 10 bases removed from V and 4 bases from J, the gap between germline ends came to 28 bases. The CDR3 nucleotides are TGTGCCACCACAGCAGGCCCGGGAGCCTCGACGGGCACTGAAGCTTTCTTT. Translated, it gives CATTAGPGASTGTEAFF.

The chain uses TRBV19 and TRBJ1-6, with TRBD1 matching 7 bases. Germline values: CDR1 LNHDA, CDR2 SQIVND (reference sequence). The CDR3 totals 17 residues. With V trimmed by 3 bases and J by 3 bases, 8 bases remained unmatched. CDR3 in DNA: TGTGCCAGTAGTATTTGGGTTAGGGACAGCTATAATTCACCCCTCCACTTT. Protein: CASSIWVRDSYNSPLHF.

The rearrangement links TRBV7-6 to TRBJ2-3; the match to TRBD1 covers 8 bases. Germline assignment: CDR1 SGHVS and CDR2 FNYEAQ. This CDR3 has 14 amino acids. V was clipped by 1 base and J by 4 bases; unmatched bases: 1. The CDR3 nucleotides read TGTGCCAGCAGCTTAGGGACAGGGTCAGATACGCAGTATTTT. This gives the protein CASSLGTGSDTQYF.

This clone occurred once. The V gene is TRBV6-1, the J gene TRBJ2-7; 9 nucleotides align to TRBD2. V lost 1 base and J lost 2; bases outside the gene matches: 9. The CDR3 loop spans 17 amino acids. Germline loops: CDR1 MNHNS, CDR2 SASEGT. The CDR3 spells CASSEGGGASGAYEQYF. CDR3 in DNA: TGTGCCAGCAGTGAAGGTGGTGGGGCTAGCGGGGCCTACGAGCAGTACTTC.

This clone turned up a few times. The chain uses TRBV29-1 and TRBJ2-7, with D tentatively TRBD1 or TRBD2 (5 bases each). Germline CDR1 is SQVTM and CDR2 is ANQGSEA. The V and J ends lost 6 bases and 6 bases respectively, with 9 bases between them. The CDR3 is made up of 10 amino acids. For the CDR3, the DNA is TGCAGCGTCGGGGCGCCCGAGCAGTACTTC. It is translated as CSVGAPEQYF.

A word on this clone: Different DNA sequences within this sample yield the same CDR3. CDR3 sequence: CASKDRGPLGGYTF. The CDR3 bases are TGTGCCAGCAAGGACAGGGGGCCCCTGGGCGGTTACACCTTC. V and J are TRBV28 and TRBJ1-2; 11 bases map to TRBD1. CDR3 size: 14 residues. Germline lookup yields CDR1 MDHEN and CDR2 SYDVKM. After removal of 7 bases from V and 11 bases from J, the junction contained 12 bases not matched to a gene.

The gene calls are TRBV7-2 and TRBJ2-2; TRBD1 or TRBD2 may be the D gene (5 bases each). Germline CDR1 reads SGHTA; CDR2 reads FQGNSA. This CDR3 spans 13 amino acids. Trimming cost V 1 base and J 7 bases, with 7 bases left between them. CDR3: CASSLGGSGELFF. The CDR3 bases are TGTGCCAGCAGCTTAGGGGGGAGCGGGGAGCTGTTTTTT.

The chain joins TRBV7-8 to TRBJ1-2, with TRBD1 identical over 7 bases. Trimming at V came to 1 base and at J to 7 bases, leaving 0 bases not matched to a gene. Germline loops: CDR1 SGHVS, CDR2 FQNEAQ. CDR3 size: 12 residues. CDR3 bases: TGTGCCAGCAGCTTAGACAGGGGTGGCTACACCTTC. Translated: CASSLDRGGYTF.

This sequence joins TRBV6-5 and TRBJ2-7; 9 bases align to TRBD1. Germline V gene sequence: CDR1 MNHEY, CDR2 SVGAGI. With 3 bases clipped from V and 2 bases from J, the junction kept 8 bases outside the gene matches. The CDR3 extends over 16 amino acids. The CDR3 DNA reads as TGTGCCAGCAGTTATCCCGGACAGGGGAGGCCCTACGAGCAGTACTTC. Protein: CASSYPGQGRPYEQYF.

This clone was seen once. The genes are TRBV6-5 and TRBJ2-2; a weak D match, TRBD1 (5 bases). V lost 2 bases and J 1 base, leaving 8 bases between the germline ends. The CDR3 runs 15 residues. In germline, CDR1 is MNHEY, CDR2 SVGAGI. CDR3 sequence: CASSYGAMNTGELFF. CDR3 DNA: TGTGCCAGCAGTTACGGGGCGATGAACACCGGGGAGCTGTTTTTT.

The chain uses TRBV5-1 and TRBJ2-7; TRBD2 matches at 7 bases. This CDR3 contains 15 residues. The germline CDR1 and CDR2 sequences are SGHRS and YFSETQ. Trimming took 1 base from V and 2 from J; bases not matched to a gene: 6. CDR3 loop: CASSLTRELPYEQYF. DNA for the CDR3: TGCGCCAGCAGCTTGACGCGGGAGCTCCCCTACGAGCAGTACTTC.

The chain is built from TRBV2 and TRBJ1-1; weak D call: TRBD1 (6 bases). The CDR3 runs to 15 residues. The germline gives CDR1 SNHLY, CDR2 FYNNEI. The ends were cut back, 0 bases at V and 10 bases at J, with 18 bases in the middle. The CDR3 protein is CASSEALQGPRGAFF. The CDR3 region has the DNA TGTGCCAGCAGTGAAGCGCTTCAGGGGCCCCGAGGAGCTTTCTTT.

This clone was seen a handful of times. The chain combines TRBV6-5 with TRBJ1-5; tentative D call: TRBD1 (6 bases). The CDR3 is 15 residues long. Germline V lookup: CDR1 MNHEY, CDR2 SVGAGI. V lost 6 bases to trimming and J lost 0 bases, with 12 bases between them. CDR3 loop: CASSDGQYSNQPQHF. Written as DNA, the CDR3 is TGTGCCAGCAGCGATGGACAGTATAGCAATCAGCCCCAGCATTTT.

The chain employs TRBV25-1 and TRBJ2-3; D is unresolved. CDR1 and CDR2 from the germline V gene are MGHDK and SYGVNS. With 2 bases removed from V and 5 bases from J, the gap between germline ends came to 11 bases. The CDR3 loop spans 14 amino acids. This chain's CDR3 is CASSEAAREDTQYF. CDR3 DNA sequence: TGTGCCAGCAGTGAAGCGGCCCGCGAAGATACGCAGTATTTT.

This clone has a handful of counts. The chain uses TRBV6-4 and TRBJ2-2; D is unresolved. CDR3 size: 13 residues. In germline, CDR1 is MRHNA, CDR2 SNTAGT. V lost 2 bases to trimming and J lost 4 bases, with 5 bases between them. The CDR3 loop reads CASSDRSTGELFF. Here the CDR3 DNA reads TGTGCCAGCAGTGACAGGAGCACCGGGGAGCTGTTTTTT.